This T cell receptor beta chain emerged from a study of blood T cell repertoires in COVID-19. For the study at large: Sites across the United States, Italy and Spain contributed samples from acute and convalescent COVID-19. Nucleic acid was either cDNA or gDNA, and it came from T cells, B-cell-depleted T cells, or PBMCs.

Per the original methods: Researchers report that nucleated cell counts were estimated from reference gene primer amplification. Profiling relied on immunoSEQ multiplex PCR, and the TCRdb table lists in-frame clones only, not all of them. From that table come the V and J calls and clone size; the DNA was used to work out D and trimming. The sample records tens of thousands of clones, 75% to 90% being singletons. The V end lost 5 bases, the J end lost 1 base, and 8 bases lay between the germline ends. CDR1 is KGHSH and CDR2 is LQKENI in the germline V gene. CDR3 length: 13 amino acids. V and J are TRBV18 and TRBJ1-1; D uncertain. The source is a man between 60 and 75 years old with acute or convalescent COVID-19. What was sequenced was peripheral blood. The CDR3 here is CASSSSGNTEAFF. Written as DNA, the CDR3 is TGTGCCAGCTCAAGCTCGGGGAACACTGAAGCTTTCTTT. The variable domain in full, completed from reference TRBV18 and TRBJ1-1, reads NAGVMQNPRHLVRRRGQEARLRCSPMKGHSHVYWYRQLPEEGLKFMVYLQKENIIDESGMPKERFSAEFPKEGPSILRIQQVVRGDSAAYFCASSSSGNTEAFFGQGTRLTVV.